The sequence of this T cell receptor (beta chain) was determined in a study of blood T cells in healthy people across ages. Trimming cost V 2 bases and J 5 bases; bases outside gene matches: 5. The germline V gene has CDR1 LGHDT and CDR2 YNNKEL (reference sequence). The CDR3 extends over 17 amino acids. For the second PCR, which ran for 7 to 11 cycles, a sample-barcoded 5' primer and a J-beta primer mix were used. TCRdb reprocessed the 5' RACE reads with MiXCR, giving one entry per CDR3 protein. The data contain about 2 million distinct CDR3 sequences, around 50% of them singletons. This clonotype was seen more than once but under ten times.

The V call is TRBV3-1, the J call TRBJ2-1, with TRBD2 identical over 14 bases. This TCR came from a woman in her thirties or forties in good health. Sample: blood. Written as DNA, the CDR3 is TGTGCCAGCAGCCAACTTGGACTAGCGGGGGGTCACAATGAGCAGTTCTTC. Translating it yields CASSQLGLAGGHNEQFF.